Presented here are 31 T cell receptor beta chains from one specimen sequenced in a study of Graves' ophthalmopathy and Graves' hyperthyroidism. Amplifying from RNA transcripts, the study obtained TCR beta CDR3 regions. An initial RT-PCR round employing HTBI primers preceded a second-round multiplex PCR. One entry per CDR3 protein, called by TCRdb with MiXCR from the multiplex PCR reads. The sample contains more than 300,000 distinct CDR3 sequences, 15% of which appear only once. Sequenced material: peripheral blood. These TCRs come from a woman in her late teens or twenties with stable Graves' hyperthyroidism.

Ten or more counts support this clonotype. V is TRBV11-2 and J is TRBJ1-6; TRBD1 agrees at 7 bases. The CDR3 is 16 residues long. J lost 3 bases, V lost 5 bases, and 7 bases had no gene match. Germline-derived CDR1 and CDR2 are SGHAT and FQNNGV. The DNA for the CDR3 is TGTGCCAGCAGCCGACAGGGTAACAACTATAATTCACCCCTCCACTTT. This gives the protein CASSRQGNNYNSPLHF.

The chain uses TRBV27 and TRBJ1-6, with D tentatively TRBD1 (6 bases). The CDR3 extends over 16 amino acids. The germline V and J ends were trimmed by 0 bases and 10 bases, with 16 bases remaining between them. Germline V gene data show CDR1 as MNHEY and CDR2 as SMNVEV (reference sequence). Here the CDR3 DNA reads TGTGCCAGCAGTTTATCGAGTCTGGACAGTTACTCACCCCTCCACTTT. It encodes CASSLSSLDSYSPLHF.

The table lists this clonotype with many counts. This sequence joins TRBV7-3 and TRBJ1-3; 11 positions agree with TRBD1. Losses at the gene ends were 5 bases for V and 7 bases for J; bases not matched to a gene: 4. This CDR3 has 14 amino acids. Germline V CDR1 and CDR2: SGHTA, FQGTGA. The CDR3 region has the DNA TGTGCCAGCAGCCTGGACAGGGGGCAGAACACCATATATTTT. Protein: CASSLDRGQNTIYF.

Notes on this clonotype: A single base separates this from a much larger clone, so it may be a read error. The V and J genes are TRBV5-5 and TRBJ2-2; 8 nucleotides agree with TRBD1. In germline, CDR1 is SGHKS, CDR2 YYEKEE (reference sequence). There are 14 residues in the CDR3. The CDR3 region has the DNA TGTTCCAGCAGGACGACAGGGGAGACCGGGGAGCTGTTTTTT. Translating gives CSSRTTGETGELFF. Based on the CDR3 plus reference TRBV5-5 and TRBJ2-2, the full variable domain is DAGVTQSPTHLIKTRGQQVTLRCSPISGHKSVSWYQQVLGQGPQFIFQYYEKEERGRGNFPDRFSARQFPNYSSELNVNALLLGDSALYLCSSRTTGETGELFFGEGSRLTVL.

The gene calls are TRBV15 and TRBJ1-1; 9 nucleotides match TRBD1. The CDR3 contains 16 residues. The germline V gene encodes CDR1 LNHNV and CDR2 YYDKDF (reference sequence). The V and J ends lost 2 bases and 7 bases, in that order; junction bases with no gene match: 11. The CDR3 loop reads CATSRKDRGGSGEAFF. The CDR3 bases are TGTGCCACCAGCAGAAAGGACAGGGGAGGAAGTGGTGAAGCTTTCTTT.

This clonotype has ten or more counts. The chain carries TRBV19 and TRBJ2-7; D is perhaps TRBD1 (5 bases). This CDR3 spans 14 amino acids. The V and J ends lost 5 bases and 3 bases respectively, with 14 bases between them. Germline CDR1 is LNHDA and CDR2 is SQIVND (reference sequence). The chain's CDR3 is CASSQGRDNYEQYF. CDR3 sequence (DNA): TGTGCCAGTAGTCAGGGCAGGGATAACTACGAGCAGTACTTC.

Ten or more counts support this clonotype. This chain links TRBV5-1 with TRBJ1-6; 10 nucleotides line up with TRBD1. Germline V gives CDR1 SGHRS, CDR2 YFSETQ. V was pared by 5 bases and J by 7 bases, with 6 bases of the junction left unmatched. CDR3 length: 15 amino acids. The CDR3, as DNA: TGCGCCAGCAGATCCCGGGACAGGGGCAATTCACCCCTCCACTTT. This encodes CASRSRDRGNSPLHF.

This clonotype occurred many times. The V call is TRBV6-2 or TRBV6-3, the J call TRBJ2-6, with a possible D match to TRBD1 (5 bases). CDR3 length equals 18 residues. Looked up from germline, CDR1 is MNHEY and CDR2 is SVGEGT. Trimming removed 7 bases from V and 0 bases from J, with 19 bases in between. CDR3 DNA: TGTGCCAGCACCGAACAGGTTTTAAGGTTCTCTGGGGCCAACGTCCTGACTTTC. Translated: CASTEQVLRFSGANVLTF.

CDR3 nucleotide sequence: TGCGCCAGCAGCCAAGAGGTGAAGGGTTCCTTCAATCAGCCCCAGCATTTT. Protein sequence: CASSQEVKGSFNQPQHF. The rearrangement joins TRBV4-1 to TRBJ1-5; D not certain. The CDR3 consists of 17 residues. Trimming pared 0 bases from V and 3 bases from J, leaving 15 bases between. From germline, CDR1 is MGHRA and CDR2 YSYEKL.

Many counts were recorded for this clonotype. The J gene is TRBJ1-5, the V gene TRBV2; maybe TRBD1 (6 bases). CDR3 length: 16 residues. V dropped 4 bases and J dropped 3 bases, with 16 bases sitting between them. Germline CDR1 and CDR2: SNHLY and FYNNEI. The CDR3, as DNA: TGTGCCAGCAGTGGGCAGGGGAGTATCGCCAATCAGCCCCAGCATTTT. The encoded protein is CASSGQGSIANQPQHF.

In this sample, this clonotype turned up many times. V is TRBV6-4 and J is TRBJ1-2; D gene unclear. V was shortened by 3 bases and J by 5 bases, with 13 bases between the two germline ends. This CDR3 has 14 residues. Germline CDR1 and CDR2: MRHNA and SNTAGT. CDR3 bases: TGTGCCAGCAGTGAGGGATTTGCCCAGTATGGCTACACCTTC. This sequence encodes CASSEGFAQYGYTF.

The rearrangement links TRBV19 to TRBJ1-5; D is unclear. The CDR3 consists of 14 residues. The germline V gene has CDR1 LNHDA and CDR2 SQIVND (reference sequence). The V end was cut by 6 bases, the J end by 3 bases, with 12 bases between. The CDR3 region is CASSSDSLNQPQHF. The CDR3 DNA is TGTGCCAGTAGCAGCGATAGCCTCAATCAGCCCCAGCATTTT.

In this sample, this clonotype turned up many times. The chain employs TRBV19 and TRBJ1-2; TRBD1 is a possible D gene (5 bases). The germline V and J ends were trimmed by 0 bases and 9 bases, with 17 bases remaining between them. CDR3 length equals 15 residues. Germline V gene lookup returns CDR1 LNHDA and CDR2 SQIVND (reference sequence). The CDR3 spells CASSIDVGQGESYTF. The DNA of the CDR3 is TGTGCCAGTAGTATAGATGTGGGCCAGGGAGAGAGCTACACCTTC.

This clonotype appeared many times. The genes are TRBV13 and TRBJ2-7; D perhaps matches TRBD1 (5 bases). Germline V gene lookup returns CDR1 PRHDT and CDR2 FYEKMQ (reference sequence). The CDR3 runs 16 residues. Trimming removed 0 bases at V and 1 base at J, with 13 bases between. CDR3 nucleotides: TGTGCCAGCAGCTTAGGAGGAGACAGATTATCCTACGAGCAGTACTTC. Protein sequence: CASSLGGDRLSYEQYF. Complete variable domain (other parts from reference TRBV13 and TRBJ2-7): AAGVIQSPRHLIKEKRETATLKCYPIPRHDTVYWYQQGPGQDPQFLISFYEKMQSDKGSIPDRFSAQQFSDYHSELNMSSLELGDSALYFCASSLGGDRLSYEQYFGPGTRLTVT.

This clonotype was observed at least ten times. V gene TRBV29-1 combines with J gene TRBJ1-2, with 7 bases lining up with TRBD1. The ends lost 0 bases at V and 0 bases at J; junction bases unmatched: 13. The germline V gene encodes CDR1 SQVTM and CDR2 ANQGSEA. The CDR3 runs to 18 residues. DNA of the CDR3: TGCAGCGTTGAAGATCCCCTGACAGGGCCCAAATCTAACTATGGCTACACCTTC. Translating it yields CSVEDPLTGPKSNYGYTF.

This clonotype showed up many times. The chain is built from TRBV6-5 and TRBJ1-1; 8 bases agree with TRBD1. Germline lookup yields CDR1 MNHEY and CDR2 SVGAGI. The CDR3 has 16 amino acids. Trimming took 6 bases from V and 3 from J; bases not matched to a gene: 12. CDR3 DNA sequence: TGTGCCAGCAGCAAACGTTGGACAGGGCCCGACACTGAAGCTTTCTTT. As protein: CASSKRWTGPDTEAFF.

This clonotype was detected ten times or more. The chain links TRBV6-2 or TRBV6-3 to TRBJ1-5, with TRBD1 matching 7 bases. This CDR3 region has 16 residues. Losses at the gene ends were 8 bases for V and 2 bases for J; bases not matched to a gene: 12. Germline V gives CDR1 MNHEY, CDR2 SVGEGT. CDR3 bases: TGTGCCAGCCTACGAGACAGGGATGTTGGCAATCAGCCCCAGCATTTT. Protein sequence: CASLRDRDVGNQPQHF.

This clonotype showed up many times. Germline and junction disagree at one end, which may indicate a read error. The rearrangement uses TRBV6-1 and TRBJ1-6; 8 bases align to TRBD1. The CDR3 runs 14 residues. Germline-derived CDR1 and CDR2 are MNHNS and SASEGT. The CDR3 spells CASSGDRTRSPLHF. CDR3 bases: TGCGCCAGCAGTGGGGACAGGACTAGATCACCCCTCCACTTT.

CDR3 sequence (DNA): TGTGCCAGCAGCCGCGGGGTTGGAAACACCATATATTTT. Amino acid sequence: CASSRGVGNTIYF. The chain recombines TRBV14 with TRBJ1-3; D call uncertain. Trimming removed 4 bases from V and 3 bases from J, with 7 bases in between. Germline assignment: CDR1 SGHDN and CDR2 FVKESK. The CDR3 sequence is 13 residues long.

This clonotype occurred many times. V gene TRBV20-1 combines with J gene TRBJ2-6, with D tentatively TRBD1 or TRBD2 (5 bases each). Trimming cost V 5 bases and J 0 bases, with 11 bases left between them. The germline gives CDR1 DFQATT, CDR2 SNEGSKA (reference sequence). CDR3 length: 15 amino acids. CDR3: CSAAPGPSGANVLTF. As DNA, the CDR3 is TGCAGTGCTGCCCCGGGACCCTCTGGGGCCAACGTCCTGACTTTC.

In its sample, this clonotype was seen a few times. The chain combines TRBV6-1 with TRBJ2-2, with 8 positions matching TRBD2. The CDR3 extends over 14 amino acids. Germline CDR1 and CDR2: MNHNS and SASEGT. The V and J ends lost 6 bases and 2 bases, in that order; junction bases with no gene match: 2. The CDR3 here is CASRAGVNTGELFF. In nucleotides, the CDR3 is TGTGCCAGCAGAGCGGGGGTCAACACCGGGGAGCTGTTTTTT.

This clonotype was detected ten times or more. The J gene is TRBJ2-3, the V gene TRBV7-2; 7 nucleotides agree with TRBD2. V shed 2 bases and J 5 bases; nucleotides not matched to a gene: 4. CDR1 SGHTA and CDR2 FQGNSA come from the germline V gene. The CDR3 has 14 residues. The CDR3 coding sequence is TGTGCCAGCAGCTTAAGAGCTAGCGGAGATACGCAGTATTTT. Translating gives CASSLRASGDTQYF.

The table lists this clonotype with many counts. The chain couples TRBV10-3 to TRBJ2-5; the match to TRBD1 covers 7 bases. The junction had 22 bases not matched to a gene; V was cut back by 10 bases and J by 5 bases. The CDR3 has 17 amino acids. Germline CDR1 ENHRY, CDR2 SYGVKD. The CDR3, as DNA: TGTGCCAGTCAGGAAAGGGGGCCGTGGGTGTTGGGGGAGACCCAGTACTTC. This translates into CASQERGPWVLGETQYF.

CDR3 nucleotides: TGCAGTGCTATTAGCGGGACCTTCCTGAACACCGGGGAGCTGTTTTTT. Protein: CSAISGTFLNTGELFF. The genes are TRBV20-1 and TRBJ2-2; 8 bases are shared with TRBD2. The V gene's germline CDR1 is DFQATT and CDR2 SNEGSKA (reference sequence). The CDR3 consists of 16 residues. V lost 4 bases and J lost 1; bases outside the gene matches: 8.

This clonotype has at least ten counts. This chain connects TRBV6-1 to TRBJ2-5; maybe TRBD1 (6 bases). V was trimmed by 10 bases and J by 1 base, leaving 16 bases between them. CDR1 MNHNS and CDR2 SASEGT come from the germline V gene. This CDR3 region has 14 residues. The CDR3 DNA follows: TGTGCCACCCTCCTCGACAGGACCCAAGAGACCCAGTACTTC. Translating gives CATLLDRTQETQYF.

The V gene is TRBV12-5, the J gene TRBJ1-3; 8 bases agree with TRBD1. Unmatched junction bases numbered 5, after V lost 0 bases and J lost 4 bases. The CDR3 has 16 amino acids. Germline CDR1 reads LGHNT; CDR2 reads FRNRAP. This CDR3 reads CASGLVLGQEGNTIYF. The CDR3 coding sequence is TGTGCTAGTGGTTTGGTGCTGGGACAGGAGGGAAACACCATATATTTT. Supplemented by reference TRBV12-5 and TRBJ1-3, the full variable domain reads DARVTQTPRHKVTEMGQEVTMRCQPILGHNTVFWYRQTMMQGLELLAYFRNRAPLDDSGMPKDRFSAEMPDATLATLKIQPSEPRDSAVYFCASGLVLGQEGNTIYFGEGSWLTVV.

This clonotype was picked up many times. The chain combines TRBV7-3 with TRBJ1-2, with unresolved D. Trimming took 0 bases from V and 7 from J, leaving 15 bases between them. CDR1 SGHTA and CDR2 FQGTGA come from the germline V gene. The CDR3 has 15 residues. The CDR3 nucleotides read TGTGCCAGCAGCTTAACGCCAGACATTGTTGGTGGCTACACCTTC. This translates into CASSLTPDIVGGYTF.

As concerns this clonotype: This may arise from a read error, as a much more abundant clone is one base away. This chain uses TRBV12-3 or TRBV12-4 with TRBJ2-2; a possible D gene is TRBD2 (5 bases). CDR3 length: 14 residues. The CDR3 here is CASSSGAVPGELLF. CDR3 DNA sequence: TGTGCCAGCAGTTCTGGAGCGGTCCCCGGGGAGCTGCTTTTT.

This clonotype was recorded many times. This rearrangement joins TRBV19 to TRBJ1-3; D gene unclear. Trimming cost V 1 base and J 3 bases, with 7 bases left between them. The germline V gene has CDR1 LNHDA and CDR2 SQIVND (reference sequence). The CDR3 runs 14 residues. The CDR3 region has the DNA TGTGCCAGTAGTATAGGTAGGGTTGGAAACACCATATATTTT. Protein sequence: CASSIGRVGNTIYF.

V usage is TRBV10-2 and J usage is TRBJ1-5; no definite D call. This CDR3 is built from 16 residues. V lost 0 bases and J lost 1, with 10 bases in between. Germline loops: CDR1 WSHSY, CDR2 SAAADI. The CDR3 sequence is CASSESQSLSNQPQHF. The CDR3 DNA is TGCGCCAGCAGTGAGTCGCAGAGCTTGAGCAATCAGCCCCAGCATTTT.

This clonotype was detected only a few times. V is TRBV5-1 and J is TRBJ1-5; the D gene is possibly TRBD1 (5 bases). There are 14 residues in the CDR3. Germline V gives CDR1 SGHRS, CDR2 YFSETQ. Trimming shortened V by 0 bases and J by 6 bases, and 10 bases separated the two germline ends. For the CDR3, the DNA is TGCGCCAGCAGCTTGGGATGGGGGGTTCAGCCCCAGCATTTT. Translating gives CASSLGWGVQPQHF. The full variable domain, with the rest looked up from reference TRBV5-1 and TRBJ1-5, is KAGVTQTPRYLIKTRGQQVTLSCSPISGHRSVSWYQQTPGQGLQFLFEYFSETQRNKGNFPGRFSGRQFSNSRSEMNVSTLELGDSALYLCASSLGWGVQPQHFGDGTRLSIL.